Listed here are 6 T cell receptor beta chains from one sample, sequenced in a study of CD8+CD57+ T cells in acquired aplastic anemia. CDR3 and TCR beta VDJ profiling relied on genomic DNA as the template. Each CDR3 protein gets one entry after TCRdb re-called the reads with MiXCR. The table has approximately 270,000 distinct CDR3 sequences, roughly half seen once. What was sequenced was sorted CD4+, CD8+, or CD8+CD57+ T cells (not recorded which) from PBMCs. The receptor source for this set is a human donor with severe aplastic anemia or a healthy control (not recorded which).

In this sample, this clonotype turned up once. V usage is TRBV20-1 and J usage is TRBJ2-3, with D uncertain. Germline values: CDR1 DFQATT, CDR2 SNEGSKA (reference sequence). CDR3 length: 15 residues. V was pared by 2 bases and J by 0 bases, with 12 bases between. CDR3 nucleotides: TGCAGTGCTAGACAGCTCCAGACTAGCACAGATACGCAGTATTTT. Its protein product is CSARQLQTSTDTQYF.

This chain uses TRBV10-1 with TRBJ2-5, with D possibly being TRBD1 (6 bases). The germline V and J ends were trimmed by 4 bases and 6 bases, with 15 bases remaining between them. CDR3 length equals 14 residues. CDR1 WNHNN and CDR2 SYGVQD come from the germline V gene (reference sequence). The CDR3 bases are TGCGCCAGCAGTGCCGGGCAGGGGCGACAGACCCAGTACTTC. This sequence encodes CASSAGQGRQTQYF.

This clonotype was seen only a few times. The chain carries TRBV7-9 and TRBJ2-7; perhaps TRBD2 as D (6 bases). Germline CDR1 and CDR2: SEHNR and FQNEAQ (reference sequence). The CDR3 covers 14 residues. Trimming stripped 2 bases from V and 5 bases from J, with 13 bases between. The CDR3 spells CASSLRRGGDEQYF. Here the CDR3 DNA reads TGTGCCAGCAGCTTACGGCGGGGAGGAGACGAGCAGTACTTC.

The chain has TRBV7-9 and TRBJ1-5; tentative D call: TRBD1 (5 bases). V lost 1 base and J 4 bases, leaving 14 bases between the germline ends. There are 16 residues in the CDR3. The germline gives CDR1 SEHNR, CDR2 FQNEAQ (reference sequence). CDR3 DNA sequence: TGTGCCAGCAGCTTAGTTAGCGGGGGGAGAAATCAGCCCCAGCATTTT. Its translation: CASSLVSGGRNQPQHF.

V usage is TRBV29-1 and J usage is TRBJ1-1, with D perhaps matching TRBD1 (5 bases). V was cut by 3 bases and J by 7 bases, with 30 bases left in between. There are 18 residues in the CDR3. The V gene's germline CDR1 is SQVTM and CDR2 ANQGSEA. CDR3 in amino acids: CSVESGGFFGGGGGEAFF. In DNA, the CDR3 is TGCAGCGTTGAGAGTGGGGGATTCTTCGGGGGGGGGGGGGGTGAAGCTTTCTTT.

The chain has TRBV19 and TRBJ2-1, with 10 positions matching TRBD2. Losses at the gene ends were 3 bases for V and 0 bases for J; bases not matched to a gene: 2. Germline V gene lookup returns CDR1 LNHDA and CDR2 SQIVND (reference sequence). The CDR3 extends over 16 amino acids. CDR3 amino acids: CASSIASGSSYNEQFF. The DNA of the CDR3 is TGTGCCAGTAGTATCGCTAGCGGGAGCTCCTACAATGAGCAGTTCTTC.